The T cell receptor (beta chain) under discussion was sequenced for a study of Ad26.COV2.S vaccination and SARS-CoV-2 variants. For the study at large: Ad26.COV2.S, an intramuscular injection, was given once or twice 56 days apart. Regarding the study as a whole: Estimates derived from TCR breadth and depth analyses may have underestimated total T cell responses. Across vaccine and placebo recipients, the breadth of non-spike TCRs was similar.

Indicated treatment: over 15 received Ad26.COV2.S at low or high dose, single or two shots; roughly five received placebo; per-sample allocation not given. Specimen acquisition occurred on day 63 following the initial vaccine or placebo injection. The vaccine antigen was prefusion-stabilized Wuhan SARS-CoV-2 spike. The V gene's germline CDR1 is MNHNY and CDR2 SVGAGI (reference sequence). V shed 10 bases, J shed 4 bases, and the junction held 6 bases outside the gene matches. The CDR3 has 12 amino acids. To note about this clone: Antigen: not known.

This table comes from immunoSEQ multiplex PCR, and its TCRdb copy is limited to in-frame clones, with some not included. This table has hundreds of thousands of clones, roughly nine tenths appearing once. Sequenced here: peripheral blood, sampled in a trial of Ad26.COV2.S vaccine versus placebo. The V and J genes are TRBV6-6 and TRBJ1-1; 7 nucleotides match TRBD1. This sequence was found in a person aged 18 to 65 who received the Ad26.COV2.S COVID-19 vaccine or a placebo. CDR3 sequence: CAMKGAGTEAFF. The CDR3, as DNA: TGTGCCATGAAGGGGGCAGGCACTGAAGCTTTCTTT.